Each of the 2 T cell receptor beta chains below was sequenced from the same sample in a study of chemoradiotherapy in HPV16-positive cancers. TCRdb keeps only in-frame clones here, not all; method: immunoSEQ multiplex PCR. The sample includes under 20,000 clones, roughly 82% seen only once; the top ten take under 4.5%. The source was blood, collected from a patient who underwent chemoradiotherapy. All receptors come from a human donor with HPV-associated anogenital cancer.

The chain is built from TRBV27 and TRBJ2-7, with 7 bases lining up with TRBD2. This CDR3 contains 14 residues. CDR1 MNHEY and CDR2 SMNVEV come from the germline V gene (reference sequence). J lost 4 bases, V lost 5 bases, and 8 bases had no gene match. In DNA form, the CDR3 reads TGTGCCAGCAGTCCCTGGGGGGGAAGATACGAGCAGTACTTC. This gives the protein CASSPWGGRYEQYF.

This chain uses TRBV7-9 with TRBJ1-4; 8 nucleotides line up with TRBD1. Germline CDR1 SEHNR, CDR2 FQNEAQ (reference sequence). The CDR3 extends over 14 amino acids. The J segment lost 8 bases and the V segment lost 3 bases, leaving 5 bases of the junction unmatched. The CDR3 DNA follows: TGTGCCAGCAGCTTTGGACAGGGAGGGGAAAAACTGTTTTTT. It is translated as CASSFGQGGEKLFF.